What follows are 9 T cell receptor beta chains derived from one specimen sequenced in a study of cytomegalovirus exposure and HLA in healthy donors. Researchers ran the PCR with 60 Vbeta and 13 Jbeta primers. Generated by immunoSEQ multiplex PCR, the TCRdb table keeps only in-frame clones and is missing some. The data show some 150,000 clones, approximately 75% seen once. The sequenced sample was PBMCs. All receptors derive from a man aged 50-60 years in good health and CMV-seropositive.

This chain connects TRBV18 to TRBJ2-7, with unresolved D. Between the trimmed V and J ends, which lost 1 base and 4 bases, there was a span of 5 bases. The CDR3 is made up of 12 amino acids. Per germline, CDR1 KGHSH and CDR2 LQKENI. CDR3 in amino acids: CASSPRVYEQYF. CDR3 nucleotides: TGTGCCAGCTCACCACGAGTATACGAGCAGTACTTC.

The V gene is TRBV7-3, the J gene TRBJ2-3, with 9 bases lining up with TRBD1. The CDR3 spans 14 residues. The germline gives CDR1 SGHTA, CDR2 FQGTGA. V trimming: 3 bases; J trimming: 3 bases; junction bases outside the gene matches: 1. The CDR3 reads CASSFGQGTDTQYF. The CDR3 coding sequence is TGTGCCAGCAGCTTTGGACAGGGGACAGATACGCAGTATTTT.

J is TRBJ1-1 and V is TRBV7-9; 7 nucleotides align to TRBD1. From germline, CDR1 is SEHNR and CDR2 FQNEAQ (reference sequence). Trimming at V came to 1 base and at J to 8 bases, leaving 4 bases not matched to a gene. There are 13 residues in the CDR3. The CDR3 loop is CASSLEGTVEAFF. The CDR3 region has the DNA TGTGCCAGCAGCTTAGAAGGGACAGTCGAAGCTTTCTTT. The full variable domain, with the rest looked up from reference TRBV7-9 and TRBJ1-1, is DTGVSQNPRHKITKRGQNVTFRCDPISEHNRLYWYRQTLGQGPEFLTYFQNEAQLEKSRLLSDRFSAERPKGSFSTLEIQRTEQGDSAMYLCASSLEGTVEAFFGQGTRLTVV.

The rearrangement links TRBV7-9 to TRBJ1-2; D is possibly TRBD1 (6 bases). The ends were cut back, 2 bases at V and 2 bases at J, with 9 bases in the middle. This CDR3 is built from 14 residues. Germline CDR1 SEHNR, CDR2 FQNEAQ (reference sequence). CDR3 amino acids: CASSLSGQNYGYTF. The CDR3 coding sequence is TGTGCCAGCAGCTTATCCGGACAGAACTATGGCTACACCTTC. The entire variable domain, with the rest obtained from reference TRBV7-9 and TRBJ1-2, is as follows: DTGVSQNPRHKITKRGQNVTFRCDPISEHNRLYWYRQTLGQGPEFLTYFQNEAQLEKSRLLSDRFSAERPKGSFSTLEIQRTEQGDSAMYLCASSLSGQNYGYTFGSGTRLTVV.

This sequence joins TRBV10-3 and TRBJ2-5; the D gene is possibly TRBD2 (7 bases). The DNA end lines up better with TRBJ2-7; the J call may be wrong. The CDR3 extends over 16 amino acids. Germline lookup yields CDR1 ENHRY and CDR2 SYGVKD. CDR3 nucleotide sequence: TGTGCCATCAGTGAGAGGGGGGAGGGAGCTACTTACGAGCAGTACTTC. It yields the protein CAISERGEGATYEQYF.

The chain employs TRBV9 and TRBJ2-1; no clear D. Germline CDR1 SGDLS, CDR2 YYNGEE. The CDR3 runs 15 residues. Trimming pared 0 bases from V and 2 bases from J, leaving 9 bases between. The CDR3 sequence is CASSVGGLPYNEQFF. The CDR3 region has the DNA TGTGCCAGCAGCGTAGGAGGCCTCCCCTACAATGAGCAGTTCTTC.

This clone was observed a single time. The gene calls are TRBV28 and TRBJ2-1; the match to TRBD2 covers 8 bases. The CDR3 is 14 amino acids. The V gene end was trimmed by 3 bases and the J gene end by 2 bases; junction bases not matched to a gene: 0. Germline CDR1 is MDHEN and CDR2 is SYDVKM. The CDR3 is CASSFGGAYNEQFF. CDR3 nucleotide sequence: TGTGCCAGCAGTTTCGGGGGGGCCTACAATGAGCAGTTCTTC.

The rearrangement links TRBV10-3 to TRBJ2-1; TRBD2 aligns across 12 bases. Trimming removed 3 bases from V and 7 bases from J; junction bases left unmatched: 7. This CDR3 is 16 amino acids long. CDR1 ENHRY and CDR2 SYGVKD come from the germline V gene. This chain's CDR3 is CAISEWTSGEGNEQFF. CDR3 DNA sequence: TGTGCCATCAGTGAATGGACTAGCGGGGAGGGTAATGAGCAGTTCTTC.

The table lists this clone with a count of one. The rearrangement joins TRBV4-2 to TRBJ1-3; D might be TRBD1 (5 bases). CDR1 LGHNA and CDR2 YNFKEQ come from the germline V gene. The CDR3 loop spans 16 amino acids. The V and J ends lost 7 bases and 2 bases respectively, with 18 bases between them. The CDR3 nucleotides are TGTGCCAGCATGGGGACTCCAAAAATAACTGGAAACACCATATATTTT. Translation: CASMGTPKITGNTIYF.